The 30 T cell receptor beta chains below come from one sample, sequenced in a study of blood T cell repertoires in COVID-19. Using immunoSEQ multiplex PCR, the repertoire was profiled, and TCRdb retains in-frame clones only, with some absent. The repertoire consists of over 200,000 clones, with 70% to 80% occurring once and the leading ten covering around 3.4%. The sample was peripheral blood. These TCRs come from a woman of 80 years or more with acute or convalescent COVID-19.

This chain links TRBV7-2 with TRBJ2-7; 8 bases match TRBD1. Germline trimming cut 5 bases from V and 3 bases from J; bases unmatched to any gene: 6. This CDR3 contains 14 residues. The germline V gene has CDR1 SGHTA and CDR2 FQGNSA. Here the CDR3 reads CASSPGTGDYEQYF. DNA of the CDR3: TGTGCCAGCAGCCCCGGGACAGGTGACTACGAGCAGTACTTC.

The chain uses TRBV6-5 and TRBJ2-7; tentatively, D is TRBD1 (6 bases). This CDR3 comprises 12 residues. Germline CDR1 reads MNHEY; CDR2 reads SVGAGI. V was clipped by 6 bases and J by 1 base, with 7 bases between them. DNA for the CDR3: TGTGCCAGCAGAGGACAGTCCTACGAGCAGTACTTC. It is translated as CASRGQSYEQYF.

This chain joins TRBV5-1 and TRBJ1-4; 9 bases fit TRBD1. Germline CDR1 and CDR2: SGHRS and YFSETQ. The V segment lost 4 bases and the J segment 7 bases; nucleotides outside the gene matches: 5. This CDR3 has 14 amino acids. Here the CDR3 DNA reads TGCGCCAGCAGCGACGGGACAGGGTTTGAAAAACTGTTTTTT. Protein: CASSDGTGFEKLFF.

In this sample, this clone turned up a few times. The J gene is TRBJ1-3, the V gene TRBV2; 10 nucleotides match TRBD1. The ends lost 6 bases at V and 3 bases at J; junction bases unmatched: 2. The CDR3 is 14 amino acids. The V gene's germline CDR1 is SNHLY and CDR2 FYNNEI. The CDR3 DNA is TGTGCCAGCAGAAGGACAGGGGGTGGAAACACCATATATTTT. It specifies CASRRTGGGNTIYF.

A few counts support this clone. The chain carries TRBV7-9 and TRBJ1-2; D uncertain. The length of the CDR3 is 13 residues. The germline gives CDR1 SEHNR, CDR2 FQNEAQ (reference sequence). V lost 4 bases and J 2 bases, leaving 8 bases between the germline ends. The CDR3: CASSYGENYGYTF. In DNA, the CDR3 is TGTGCCAGCAGCTACGGGGAAAACTATGGCTACACCTTC.

This chain uses TRBV5-1 with TRBJ1-4; TRBD1 is a possible D gene (5 bases). The CDR3 consists of 16 residues. With 5 bases removed from V and 6 bases from J, the gap between germline ends came to 20 bases. Looked up from germline, CDR1 is SGHRS and CDR2 is YFSETQ. The CDR3, as DNA: TGCGCCAGCAGGCGATACCCAGGGCTAGGGGATGAAAAACTGTTTTTT. Translation: CASRRYPGLGDEKLFF. The full variable domain, its missing parts supplied by reference TRBV5-1 and TRBJ1-4, is KAGVTQTPRYLIKTRGQQVTLSCSPISGHRSVSWYQQTPGQGLQFLFEYFSETQRNKGNFPGRFSGRQFSNSRSEMNVSTLELGDSALYLCASRRYPGLGDEKLFFGSGTQLSVL.

This clone was detected only once. The chain combines TRBV5-4 with TRBJ2-1; TRBD2 matches at 9 bases. The germline gives CDR1 SGHNT, CDR2 YYREEE (reference sequence). The CDR3 spans 15 residues. Germline trimming cut 2 bases from V and 9 bases from J; bases unmatched to any gene: 9. The CDR3, as DNA: TGTGCCAGCAGCTTACATAATAGCGGGGGCTCTGAGCAGTTCTTC. Residues: CASSLHNSGGSEQFF.

The chain carries TRBV11-1 and TRBJ2-1; D is perhaps TRBD2 (6 bases). The CDR3 totals 16 residues. The V end was cut by 5 bases, the J end by 1 base, with 15 bases between. Germline CDR1 is SGHAT and CDR2 is FQDESV (reference sequence). The CDR3 DNA sequence: TGTGCCAGCAGCCTTCCTCCGGGAGCGTCCTACAATGAGCAGTTCTTC. It is translated as CASSLPPGASYNEQFF.

The V gene is TRBV5-6, the J gene TRBJ1-1; 9 positions agree with TRBD1. The CDR3 sequence is 17 residues long. Germline V gives CDR1 SGHDT, CDR2 YYEEEE. The ends lost 5 bases at V and 2 bases at J; junction bases unmatched: 13. In nucleotides, the CDR3 is TGTGCCAGCAGTCGTAAATATCCGGGACAGGGAAACACTGAAGCTTTCTTT. Its protein is CASSRKYPGQGNTEAFF.

The chain recombines TRBV3-1 (or the pseudogene TRBV3-2) with TRBJ2-5, with 8 nucleotides matching TRBD2. CDR1 is LGHDT, CDR2 YNNKEL, per germline (reference sequence). V shed 3 bases and J 5 bases; nucleotides not matched to a gene: 8. CDR3 size: 15 residues. CDR3 nucleotides: TGTGCCAGCAGCCAGGCGGGGGGCCGGGGGGAGACCCAGTACTTC. It translates to CASSQAGGRGETQYF.

The rearrangement uses TRBV6-6 and TRBJ2-1; tentative D call: TRBD2 (5 bases). This CDR3 is built from 14 residues. Germline-derived CDR1 and CDR2 are MNHNY and SVGAGI (reference sequence). Trimming pared 0 bases from V and 6 bases from J, leaving 9 bases between. The CDR3 sequence is CASSYSAGANEQFF. The CDR3, as DNA: TGTGCCAGCAGTTACTCGGCGGGCGCCAATGAGCAGTTCTTC.

This chain uses TRBV29-1 with TRBJ1-1, with D hard to call. The CDR3 is made up of 14 amino acids. Per the germline V gene, CDR1 is SQVTM and CDR2 is ANQGSEA. V was trimmed by 4 bases and J by 0 bases, leaving 12 bases between them. Written as DNA, the CDR3 is TGCAGCGTTGGAGGGCGGACTATGAACACTGAAGCTTTCTTT. This encodes CSVGGRTMNTEAFF.

This clone appeared many times. Other DNA variants within this sample encode the same CDR3. The chain has TRBV20-1 and TRBJ1-1, with D unclear. Deletions cut 3 bases from V and 2 bases from J, with 4 bases between. CDR1 and CDR2 from the germline V gene are DFQATT and SNEGSKA (reference sequence). The CDR3 extends over 11 amino acids. CDR3 protein: CSASLNTEAFF. The CDR3 nucleotides read TGCAGTGCTAGCCTCAACACTGAAGCTTTCTTT.

This sequence joins TRBV27 and TRBJ2-2, with TRBD1 as a possible D gene (6 bases). Germline CDR1 MNHEY, CDR2 SMNVEV (reference sequence). This CDR3 spans 16 amino acids. Trimming cost V 4 bases and J 4 bases, with 16 bases left between them. For the CDR3, the DNA is TGTGCCAGCAGTTCCCCCCCCCGCAGGGGCACCGGGGAGCTGTTTTTT. It translates to CASSSPPRRGTGELFF.

V is TRBV13 and J is TRBJ2-3; no definite D call. Trimming shortened V by 5 bases and J by 2 bases, and 5 bases separated the two germline ends. The CDR3 has 12 residues. The V gene's germline CDR1 is PRHDT and CDR2 FYEKMQ (reference sequence). CDR3 in DNA: TGTGCCAGCAGCCCAATCACAGATACGCAGTATTTT. Translating it yields CASSPITDTQYF.

This clone was detected a few times. This chain connects TRBV5-1 to TRBJ2-5; weak D call: TRBD1 (6 bases). This CDR3 is built from 14 residues. CDR1 and CDR2 (germline): SGHRS, YFSETQ. V was trimmed by 0 bases and J by 3 bases, leaving 9 bases between them. The CDR3 region is CASSLDRVEETQYF. The CDR3 DNA is TGCGCCAGCAGCTTGGACAGGGTAGAAGAGACCCAGTACTTC.

The genes are TRBV5-6 and TRBJ2-3; 10 bases map to TRBD2. Germline V gene data show CDR1 as SGHDT and CDR2 as YYEEEE. CDR3 size: 16 residues. Losses at the gene ends were 4 bases for V and 5 bases for J; bases not matched to a gene: 10. The CDR3 sequence: CASSRLAGVIQDTQYF. In nucleotides, the CDR3 is TGTGCCAGCAGCCGACTAGCGGGTGTTATCCAAGATACGCAGTATTTT.

CDR3 in amino acids: CASSPSASYETQYF. The DNA of the CDR3 is TGTGCCAGCTCACCATCGGCTAGCTATGAGACCCAGTACTTC. V is TRBV18 and J is TRBJ2-5; the D gene is possibly TRBD2 (5 bases). Trimming removed 2 bases from V and 5 bases from J, with 12 bases in between. Germline V gene lookup returns CDR1 KGHSH and CDR2 LQKENI. CDR3 length: 14 residues.

This clone was seen once. The J gene is TRBJ1-2, the V gene TRBV3-1 (or the pseudogene TRBV3-2); D gene ambiguous. From germline, CDR1 is LGHDT and CDR2 YNNKEL (reference sequence). The CDR3 is 14 residues long. V lost 1 base and J lost 2, with 8 bases in between. For the CDR3, the DNA is TGTGCCAGCAGCCAAGCCTCTCTGAACTATGGCTACACCTTC. Protein: CASSQASLNYGYTF.

This clone occurred a few times. V gene TRBV6-5 combines with J gene TRBJ1-1; D is unresolved. CDR1 is MNHEY and CDR2 is SVGAGI in the germline V gene. The CDR3 is made up of 13 amino acids. Trimming took 5 bases from V and 0 from J, leaving 7 bases between them. CDR3 nucleotide sequence: TGTGCCAGCAGTCCCGGGATGAACACTGAAGCTTTCTTT. This encodes CASSPGMNTEAFF.

This clone was detected once. V is TRBV6-5 and J is TRBJ2-2; a weak D match, TRBD2 (5 bases). This CDR3 spans 13 amino acids. Between the trimmed V and J ends, which lost 6 bases and 7 bases, there was a span of 12 bases. Germline V gene data show CDR1 as MNHEY and CDR2 as SVGAGI. CDR3 residues: CASSPYGGGELFF. For the CDR3, the DNA is TGTGCCAGCAGCCCCTATGGAGGCGGGGAGCTGTTTTTT.

This clone has just one count. The gene calls are TRBV25-1 and TRBJ1-4; D is uncertain. Trimming took off 3 bases at V and 7 bases at J, with 9 bases between the two ends. The length of the CDR3 is 13 residues. CDR1 and CDR2 from the germline V gene are MGHDK and SYGVNS. The CDR3: CASSDWEGEKLFF. CDR3 DNA sequence: TGTGCCAGCAGTGACTGGGAGGGTGAAAAACTGTTTTTT.

The chain joins TRBV4-1 to TRBJ2-7; 10 bases line up with TRBD2. Germline CDR1 MGHRA, CDR2 YSYEKL. This CDR3 region has 18 residues. The V segment lost 0 bases and the J segment 0 bases; nucleotides outside the gene matches: 8. The CDR3 here is CASSQEVLAGASSYEQYF. The CDR3 coding sequence is TGCGCCAGCAGCCAAGAAGTGCTAGCGGGGGCGAGCTCCTACGAGCAGTACTTC.

The CDR3 is CASSWGQGAYEQYF. The DNA of the CDR3 is TGTGCCAGCAGTTGGGGACAGGGGGCTTACGAGCAGTACTTC. The chain couples TRBV6-5 to TRBJ2-7, with 12 bases lining up with TRBD1. The CDR3 runs 14 residues. After removal of 4 bases from V and 4 bases from J, the junction contained 2 bases not matched to a gene. CDR1 and CDR2 from the germline V gene are MNHEY and SVGAGI.

This chain links TRBV3-1 (or the pseudogene TRBV3-2) with TRBJ1-5; no definite D call. The germline V gene encodes CDR1 LGHDT and CDR2 YNNKEL (reference sequence). The V end lost 0 bases, the J end lost 2 bases, and 11 bases lay between the germline ends. The CDR3 is 16 residues long. The CDR3 protein is CASSQDGGIGNQPQHF. The CDR3, as DNA: TGTGCCAGCAGCCAAGATGGAGGAATTGGCAATCAGCCCCAGCATTTT.

V and J are TRBV29-1 and TRBJ1-2; 7 positions agree with TRBD1. Germline values: CDR1 SQVTM, CDR2 ANQGSEA. The CDR3 extends over 13 amino acids. The V and J ends lost 4 bases and 7 bases, in that order; junction bases with no gene match: 9. Here the CDR3 DNA reads TGCAGCGTTGGGAAAGACAGGGACGCTGGCTACACCTTC. Residues: CSVGKDRDAGYTF.

J is TRBJ2-6 and V is TRBV5-1, with no clear D. V was pared by 5 bases and J by 3 bases, with 12 bases between. The CDR3 has 15 residues. Germline lookup yields CDR1 SGHRS and CDR2 YFSETQ. The CDR3 sequence: CASSLLESGANVLTF. Here the CDR3 DNA reads TGCGCCAGCAGTCTTCTAGAAAGTGGGGCCAACGTCCTGACTTTC.

The gene calls are TRBV7-2 and TRBJ2-7; TRBD2 agrees at 7 bases. Germline CDR1 SGHTA, CDR2 FQGNSA. There are 18 residues in the CDR3. The V gene end was trimmed by 2 bases and the J gene end by 5 bases; junction bases not matched to a gene: 18. This CDR3 is CASSLSIPGLDGSHEQYF. The CDR3 DNA reads as TGTGCCAGCAGCTTATCCATCCCCGGACTAGATGGCAGCCACGAGCAGTACTTC.

The chain employs TRBV6-6 and TRBJ1-3; 7 nucleotides line up with TRBD1. J was trimmed by 3 bases and V by 6 bases; bases with no gene match: 8. The germline V gene has CDR1 MNHNY and CDR2 SVGAGI (reference sequence). There are 15 residues in the CDR3. The DNA of the CDR3 is TGTGCCAGCAGGGAAGAGGGGGCATTTGGAAACACCATATATTTT. It codes for CASREEGAFGNTIYF.

This clone was found a few times. The chain combines TRBV7-9 with TRBJ1-4; perhaps TRBD1 as D (5 bases). The CDR3 extends over 14 amino acids. Germline CDR1 and CDR2: SEHNR and FQNEAQ (reference sequence). Trimming shortened V by 5 bases and J by 4 bases, and 11 bases separated the two germline ends. The CDR3 region is CASSPDSFNEKLFF. In nucleotides, the CDR3 is TGTGCCAGCAGCCCTGACAGCTTTAATGAAAAACTGTTTTTT.